These 2 T cell receptor beta chains were sequenced from one sample in a study of blood T cells in healthy people across ages. Through a sample-barcoded 5' primer and a J-beta primer mix, a second PCR was run for roughly 6 to 12 cycles. MiXCR, applied by TCRdb to the 5' RACE reads, yields one record per CDR3 protein. The sample has roughly 2 million distinct CDR3 sequences; about 50% are singletons. Sequenced material: blood. The receptor set was obtained from a woman in her 40s in good health.

This clonotype was seen more than once but under ten times. The rearrangement uses TRBV20-1 and TRBJ2-5, with a possible D match to TRBD2 (5 bases). Per the germline V gene, CDR1 is DFQATT and CDR2 is SNEGSKA (reference sequence). V was cut by 0 bases and J by 0 bases, with 11 bases left in between. There are 15 residues in the CDR3. CDR3 region: CSARDFISDQETQYF. CDR3 DNA: TGCAGTGCTAGAGATTTTATTAGCGACCAAGAGACCCAGTACTTC.

This clonotype was seen more than once but under ten times. The rearrangement uses TRBV27 and TRBJ2-1, with 14 bases lining up with TRBD2. The CDR3 runs 16 residues. In germline, CDR1 is MNHEY, CDR2 SMNVEV (reference sequence). With 5 bases clipped from V and 8 bases from J, the junction kept 8 bases outside the gene matches. The CDR3 loop is CASSLGLAGVLDEQFF. For the CDR3, the DNA is TGTGCCAGCAGTCTGGGACTAGCGGGGGTCCTCGATGAGCAGTTCTTC.